This T cell receptor beta chain was sequenced for a study of early T cells in non-severe SARS-CoV-2 infection. Study observations and caveats: Missing private and CD4 specificities, VDJdb matching favored anti-spike CD8 responses.

The library protocol tagged individual cDNA molecules with unique molecular identifiers. TCRdb itself ran the 5' RACE reads through MiXCR, one entry per CDR3 protein. The sample yields more than 85,000 distinct CDR3 sequences, roughly 13% seen once. This clonotype was seen ten or more times. The target antigen is unknown. Sequencing was carried out using whole blood. The receptor comes from an adult who was a healthcare worker with PCR-confirmed SARS-CoV-2 infection or an uninfected control (not recorded which).

This CDR3 reads CASSLEFSGEQYF. The DNA for the CDR3 is TGCGCCAGCAGCTTGGAGTTTAGCGGGGAGCAGTACTTC. This chain connects TRBV5-1 to TRBJ2-7; 7 positions match TRBD2. J lost 7 bases, V lost 0 bases, and 4 bases had no gene match. The CDR3 consists of 13 residues. The germline V gene encodes CDR1 SGHRS and CDR2 YFSETQ.